The clone carrying this TCR beta chain was observed a single time. Antigen specificity is unknown. This entry belongs to a study of T cell responses to AZD1222 COVID-19 vaccine. Broader study findings: Increased Spike-specific TCR breadth and depth were observed after two AZD1222 doses.

Germline V gene lookup returns CDR1 ENHRY and CDR2 SYGVKD. The CDR3 sequence is 15 residues long. With V trimmed by 3 bases and J by 1 base, 3 bases remained unmatched. Measured with immunoSEQ multiplex PCR; TCRdb has only the in-frame clones, and not every one. The sample has about 100,000 clones, 87% seen once; the top ten hold 4% to 4.5%. The source is an adult in good health. Sequencing used peripheral blood, obtained on day 0 of MenACWY control vaccination. V and J are TRBV10-3 and TRBJ1-5; 7 bases map to TRBD1. The CDR3 is CAISEQGWSNQPQHF. CDR3 nucleotide sequence: TGTGCCATCAGTGAACAGGGGTGGAGCAATCAGCCCCAGCATTTT.